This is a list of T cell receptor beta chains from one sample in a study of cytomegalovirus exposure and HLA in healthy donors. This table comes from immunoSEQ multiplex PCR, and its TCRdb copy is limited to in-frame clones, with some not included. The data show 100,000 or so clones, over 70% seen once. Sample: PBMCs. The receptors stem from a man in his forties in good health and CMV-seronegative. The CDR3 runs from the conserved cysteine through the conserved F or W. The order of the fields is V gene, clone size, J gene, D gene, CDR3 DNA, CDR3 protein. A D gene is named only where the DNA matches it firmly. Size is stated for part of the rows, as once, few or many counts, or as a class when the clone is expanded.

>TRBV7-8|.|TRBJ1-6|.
TGTGCCAGCAGCTTGACGGCGGGAAGTAATTCACCCCTCCACTTT
CASSLTAGSNSPLHF
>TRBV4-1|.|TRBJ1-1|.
TGCGCCAGCAGCTGGGGGGAGGTTACTGAAGCTTTCTTT
CASSWGEVTEAFF
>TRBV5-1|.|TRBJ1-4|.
TGCGCCAGCAGCTTGGACAGGGCGGTGGAAAAACTGTTTTTT
CASSLDRAVEKLFF
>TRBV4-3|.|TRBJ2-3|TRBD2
TGCGCCAGCAGCCAAGGCTCTAGCGGAGCCACAGATACGCAGTATTTT
CASSQGSSGATDTQYF
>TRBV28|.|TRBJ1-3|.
TGTGCCAGCAGTTTAGCCCTCGGGAGCTCTGGAAACACCATATATTTT
CASSLALGSSGNTIYF
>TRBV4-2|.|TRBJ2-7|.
TGTGCCAGCAGCCAAGAACCTCAGGGTGCCTACGAGCAGTACTTC
CASSQEPQGAYEQYF
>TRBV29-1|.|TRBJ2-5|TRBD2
TGCAGCGTGGGACTAGCGGGAGTGAGAGAGACCCAGTACTTC
CSVGLAGVRETQYF
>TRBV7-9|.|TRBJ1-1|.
TGTGCCAGCAGCTTAGTCTTGGGCAGGGCCACTGAAGCTTTCTTT
CASSLVLGRATEAFF
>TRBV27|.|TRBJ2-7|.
TGTGCCAGCAGTCCGAGGAGGGGAGGAGTCGACGAGCAGTACTTC
CASSPRRGGVDEQYF
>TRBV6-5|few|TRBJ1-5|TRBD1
TGTGCCAGCAGCCTGGGACAGGGTAATCAGCCCCAGCATTTT
CASSLGQGNQPQHF
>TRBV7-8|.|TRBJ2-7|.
TGTGCCAGCAGCTTACGGTTTACAGGGATCATCTACGAGCAGTACTTC
CASSLRFTGIIYEQYF
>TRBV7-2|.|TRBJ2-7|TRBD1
TGTGCCAGCAGCTTAGACCCGGGACAGACCTACGAGCAGTACTTC
CASSLDPGQTYEQYF
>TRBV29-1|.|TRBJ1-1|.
TGCAGCGTTGCGGCGGCGAACACTGAAGCTTTCTTT
CSVAAANTEAFF
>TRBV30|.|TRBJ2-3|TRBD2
TGTGCCTGGAGTGCCGGGCTAGCGGGAGCCATAAAAGGCACAGATACGCAGTATTTT
CAWSAGLAGAIKGTDTQYF
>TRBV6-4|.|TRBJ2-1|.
TGTGCCAGCAGTGACTCCCCCATATGGCTCTATGAGCAGTTCTTC
CASSDSPIWLYEQFF
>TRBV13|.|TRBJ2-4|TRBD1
TGTGCCAGCAGCCCCCCGGACAGGGGGTTAAACATTCAGTACTTC
CASSPPDRGLNIQYF
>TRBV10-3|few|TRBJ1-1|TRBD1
TGTGCCATCAGGAGGGGGACAGCCCTGAACACTGAAGCTTTCTTT
CAIRRGTALNTEAFF
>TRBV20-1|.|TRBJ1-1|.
TGCAGTGCATCGGGTAGCACTGAAGCTTTCTTT
CSASGSTEAFF
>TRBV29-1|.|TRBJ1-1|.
TGCAGCGTTGATGAAGGACAGAACACTGAAGCTTTCTTT
CSVDEGQNTEAFF
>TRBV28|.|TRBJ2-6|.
TGTGCCAGCAGTTCCAGTTCCTCTGGGGCCAACGTCCTGACTTTC
CASSSSSSGANVLTF
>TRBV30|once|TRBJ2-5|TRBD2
TGTGCCTGGAGTGGGGCAGCGGGAGTTGAGACCCAGTACTTC
CAWSGAAGVETQYF
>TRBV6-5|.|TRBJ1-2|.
TGTGCCAGCAGTTACATGGCGGATTATGGCTACACCTTC
CASSYMADYGYTF